This is a list of T cell receptor beta chains from one sample in a study of radiation and T cells in renal cell carcinoma. Only in-frame clones appear in the TCRdb table, and some are missing; sequencing was by immunoSEQ multiplex PCR. The sample records 150,000 or so clones, roughly nine tenths being singletons. Specimen: blood, collected from a patient whose treatment included radiotherapy and nephrectomy. These receptors came from a woman aged 65 to 85 with renal cell carcinoma. Each CDR3 is given with its conserved first and last residue. D genes are given only for firm matches. Rows give clone size only sometimes, using once, few, many, or a class for an expanded clone.

v_gene,abundance,j_gene,len,d_gene,CDR3aa,CDR3nt
TRBV28,-,TRBJ1-1,14,-,CASRPGAAGTEAFF,TGTGCCAGCAGACCTGGGGCGGCCGGGACTGAAGCTTTCTTT
TRBV19,-,TRBJ1-6,17,TRBD1,CASSSPLGTGVNSPLHF,TGTGCCAGTAGTTCCCCTTTGGGGACAGGGGTAAATTCACCCCTCCACTTT
TRBV7-9,-,TRBJ1-6,15,TRBD1,CASSLTGARNSPLHF,TGTGCCAGCAGCCTGACAGGGGCCCGCAATTCACCCCTCCACTTT
TRBV7-2,-,TRBJ2-5,15,-,CASSLNRGGQETQYF,TGTGCCAGCAGCTTGAACAGGGGAGGGCAAGAGACCCAGTACTTC
TRBV29-1,-,TRBJ1-4,13,-,CSTSGLTSEKLFF,TGCAGCACTTCGGGCCTCACAAGTGAAAAACTGTTTTTT
TRBV11-2,-,TRBJ2-7,15,TRBD1,CASTLGTGGTYEQYF,TGTGCCAGCACCCTGGGGACAGGGGGGACCTACGAGCAGTACTTC
TRBV30,-,TRBJ2-1,14,-,CAWTPKSPGNEQFF,TGTGCCTGGACCCCGAAATCCCCAGGGAATGAGCAGTTCTTC
TRBV7-9,-,TRBJ2-3,15,-,CASSPWVLSTDTQYF,TGTGCCAGCAGCCCATGGGTGTTGAGCACAGATACGCAGTATTTT
TRBV28,-,TRBJ2-7,16,-,CASSFKVGPTLAKQYF,TGTGCCAGCAGTTTCAAGGTTGGGCCGACCCTGGCCAAGCAGTACTTC
TRBV11-3,once,TRBJ1-1,14,-,CASSLPLRDTEAFF,TGTGCCAGCAGCCTCCCTCTGAGGGACACTGAAGCTTTCTTT
TRBV6-5,-,TRBJ2-7,14,TRBD1,CASIAKGANYEQYF,TGTGCCAGCATCGCCAAGGGGGCAAACTACGAGCAGTACTTC
TRBV6-1,-,TRBJ2-1,13,-,CASSRQASNEQFF,TGTGCCAGCAGCCGACAGGCATCCAATGAGCAGTTCTTC
TRBV5-5,-,TRBJ2-7,13,-,CASSLTDSYEQYF,TGTGCCAGCAGCCTAACTGACTCCTACGAGCAGTACTTC
TRBV5-1,-,TRBJ2-2,14,-,CASSLKPYTGELFF,TGCGCCAGCAGCTTAAAACCCTACACCGGGGAGCTGTTTTTT
TRBV7-2,-,TRBJ2-7,17,TRBD2,CASSLVSGGSPPYEQYF,TGTGCCAGCAGCTTAGTAAGCGGGGGATCCCCTCCGTACGAGCAGTACTTC
TRBV5-4,-,TRBJ2-5,14,-,CASSLGGGRETQYF,TGTGCCAGCAGCTTAGGTGGGGGTAGAGAGACCCAGTACTTC
TRBV4-1,-,TRBJ2-3,14,-,CASSQDPQVDTQYF,TGCGCCAGCAGCCAAGATCCCCAGGTCGATACGCAGTATTTT
TRBV6-5,-,TRBJ1-2,13,TRBD1,CASLPPGQGGYTF,TGTGCCAGTCTTCCCCCGGGACAGGGCGGCTACACCTTC
TRBV10-2,once,TRBJ2-5,16,TRBD2,CASRGPSGGPGETQYF,TGCGCCAGCCGTGGGCCTAGCGGGGGGCCGGGAGAGACCCAGTACTTC